The 30 T cell receptor beta chains below come from one sample, sequenced in a study of blood T cell repertoires in COVID-19. The protocol was immunoSEQ multiplex PCR, while the TCRdb copy is restricted to in-frame clones and leaves out a portion. The table has under 350,000 clones, approximately 88% seen once. The sequencing sample was made of peripheral blood. These receptors were taken from a man aged 50 or older with acute or convalescent COVID-19.

This rearrangement joins TRBV6-5 to TRBJ2-5, with TRBD2 matching 10 bases. CDR1 and CDR2 from the germline V gene are MNHEY and SVGAGI. V trimming: 6 bases; J trimming: 5 bases; junction bases outside the gene matches: 6. There are 14 residues in the CDR3. CDR3 loop: CASSGISGGETQYF. The DNA of the CDR3 is TGTGCCAGCAGCGGGATTAGCGGGGGGGAGACCCAGTACTTC.

The chain has TRBV5-6 and TRBJ2-2, with 8 positions matching TRBD2. Germline-derived CDR1 and CDR2 are SGHDT and YYEEEE. The CDR3 spans 17 residues. The V segment lost 3 bases and the J segment 3 bases; nucleotides outside the gene matches: 10. CDR3 residues: CASSSRGGRGDTGELFF. The CDR3 DNA sequence: TGTGCCAGCAGCTCCCGCGGGGGGCGCGGGGACACCGGGGAGCTGTTTTTT. The full variable domain, completed using reference TRBV5-6 and TRBJ2-2, is DAGVTQSPTHLIKTRGQQVTLRCSPKSGHDTVSWYQQALGQGPQFIFQYYEEEERQRGNFPDRFSGHQFPNYSSELNVNALLLGDSALYLCASSSRGGRGDTGELFFGEGSRLTVL.

The rearrangement links TRBV11-2 to TRBJ2-7; D possibly corresponds to TRBD2 (7 bases). Between the trimmed V and J ends, which lost 5 bases and 6 bases, there was a span of 20 bases. This CDR3 has 15 amino acids. The germline V gene has CDR1 SGHAT and CDR2 FQNNGV. DNA of the CDR3: TGTGCCAGCAGCGGACTAGGGGGGTCTGTGGGCGAGCAGTACTTC. Translated, it gives CASSGLGGSVGEQYF.

The chain uses TRBV9 and TRBJ2-3, with TRBD2 matching 8 bases. In germline, CDR1 is SGDLS, CDR2 YYNGEE. The CDR3 loop spans 18 amino acids. The junction had 11 bases not matched to a gene; V was cut back by 0 bases and J by 2 bases. The CDR3 reads CASSVGPPRGAHTDTQYF. CDR3 bases: TGTGCCAGCAGCGTAGGCCCCCCGCGGGGGGCCCACACAGATACGCAGTATTTT.

The J gene is TRBJ1-2, the V gene TRBV6-4, with 8 bases aligning to TRBD1. The V gene end was trimmed by 2 bases and the J gene end by 6 bases; junction bases not matched to a gene: 2. Germline V gene sequence: CDR1 MRHNA, CDR2 SNTAGT. The CDR3 is made up of 13 amino acids. The CDR3 region is CASSDGRGHGYTF. The CDR3 region has the DNA TGTGCCAGCAGTGACGGCAGGGGGCATGGCTACACCTTC.

The chain recombines TRBV7-3 with TRBJ1-2, with 7 nucleotides matching TRBD1. With 5 bases clipped from V and 2 bases from J, the junction kept 5 bases outside the gene matches. The CDR3 is 14 amino acids. Germline CDR1 and CDR2: SGHTA and FQGTGA. The CDR3 DNA reads as TGTGCCAGCAGCCCGGGGACAGCCAACTATGGCTACACCTTC. Translating it yields CASSPGTANYGYTF.

This chain links TRBV23-1 with TRBJ1-1; 8 nucleotides match TRBD1. TRBV23-1 falls under the ORF class, with uncertain function. V trimming: 8 bases; J trimming: 5 bases; junction bases outside the gene matches: 10. The CDR3 length is 14 residues. CDR3: CASPRDRGKTEAFF. DNA for the CDR3: TGCGCCAGCCCTCGTGACAGGGGAAAGACTGAAGCTTTCTTT.

This clone appeared a single time. The J gene is TRBJ1-2, the V gene TRBV24-1; D not resolved. Per the germline V gene, CDR1 is KGHDR and CDR2 is SFDVKD. Trimming cost V 1 base and J 5 bases, with 7 bases left between them. The CDR3 is 13 amino acids. In DNA, the CDR3 is TGTGCCACCAGTGATTTTAACGGGTATGGCTACACCTTC. It translates to CATSDFNGYGYTF.

The gene calls are TRBV2 and TRBJ1-6; TRBD1 might be the D (6 bases). This CDR3 comprises 13 residues. Germline V gene data show CDR1 as SNHLY and CDR2 as FYNNEI. Trimming took 6 bases from V and 13 from J, leaving 16 bases between them. Here the CDR3 reads CASRGDTPKPLHF. The CDR3 DNA sequence: TGTGCCAGCAGGGGGGACACCCCCAAGCCCCTCCACTTT.

J is TRBJ2-5 and V is TRBV10-3; D is perhaps TRBD2 (5 bases). This CDR3 is 16 amino acids long. V lost 0 bases and J 5 bases, leaving 16 bases between the germline ends. Germline CDR1 and CDR2: ENHRY and SYGVKD. The CDR3 region is CAISESVVSRGETQYF. DNA of the CDR3: TGTGCCATCAGTGAGTCGGTCGTCTCCAGAGGGGAGACCCAGTACTTC.

J is TRBJ2-2 and V is TRBV5-1, with 15 bases identical to TRBD2. The CDR3 has 18 residues. V lost 5 bases and J lost 6; bases outside the gene matches: 11. Germline values: CDR1 SGHRS, CDR2 YFSETQ. The CDR3 DNA reads TGCGCCAGCAGTGGAACGACCGGGACTAGCGGGGGGCCCGGGGAGCTGTTTTTT. This translates into CASSGTTGTSGGPGELFF.

CDR3: CATSRGASADEETQYF. The CDR3 nucleotides read TGTGCCACCAGCAGAGGGGCTAGCGCGGACGAAGAGACCCAGTACTTC. The chain combines TRBV15 with TRBJ2-5, with D tentatively TRBD2 (6 bases). V was trimmed by 1 base and J by 3 bases, leaving 15 bases between them. Germline loops: CDR1 LNHNV, CDR2 YYDKDF (reference sequence). The CDR3 is made up of 16 amino acids.

The chain combines TRBV19 with TRBJ1-1; no reliable D call. The V gene lost 6 bases and the J gene lost 0 bases, with 14 bases spanning the gap. The V gene's germline CDR1 is LNHDA and CDR2 SQIVND (reference sequence). This CDR3 spans 15 amino acids. The CDR3 DNA reads as TGTGCCAGTAGATTTGACAACCACCTGAACACTGAAGCTTTCTTT. As protein: CASRFDNHLNTEAFF.

This chain connects TRBV7-3 to TRBJ2-3; 11 nucleotides line up with TRBD1. The J segment lost 8 bases and the V segment lost 4 bases, leaving 14 bases of the junction unmatched. The CDR3 consists of 17 residues. CDR1 is SGHTA, CDR2 FQGTGA, per germline. DNA for the CDR3: TGTGCCAGCAGCTCGAATGGACAGGGGGCTATCTTAGGTACGCAGTATTTT. Its protein product is CASSSNGQGAILGTQYF.

The chain has TRBV29-1 and TRBJ1-5; unclear D gene. The V and J ends lost 5 bases and 0 bases respectively, with 8 bases between them. Germline loops: CDR1 SQVTM, CDR2 ANQGSEA. The CDR3 spans 13 residues. The chain's CDR3 is CSVTPDSNQPQHF. For the CDR3, the DNA is TGCAGCGTTACCCCAGATAGCAATCAGCCCCAGCATTTT.

This clone was counted a single time. This rearrangement joins TRBV5-4 to TRBJ2-7; D is perhaps TRBD1 (6 bases). Germline-derived CDR1 and CDR2 are SGHNT and YYREEE (reference sequence). The CDR3 is made up of 13 amino acids. The germline V and J ends were trimmed by 4 bases and 7 bases, with 15 bases remaining between them. The CDR3 DNA follows: TGTGCCAGCAGCCAGGGGACGGGGTTGGAGCAGTACTTC. It specifies CASSQGTGLEQYF.

This chain links TRBV4-2 with TRBJ2-2; 9 bases are a match to TRBD2. The CDR3 contains 17 residues. Germline V lookup: CDR1 LGHNA, CDR2 YNFKEQ. V lost 4 bases and J lost 4; bases outside the gene matches: 10. The CDR3 reads CASSRELAGGPTGELFF. In DNA, the CDR3 is TGTGCCAGCAGCCGGGAACTTGCGGGGGGGCCCACCGGGGAGCTGTTTTTT.

The rearrangement links TRBV13 to TRBJ2-5, with TRBD2 identical over 8 bases. The CDR3 spans 15 residues. CDR1 is PRHDT and CDR2 is FYEKMQ in the germline V gene (reference sequence). Trimming removed 5 bases from V and 5 bases from J; junction bases left unmatched: 10. The CDR3 region has the DNA TGTGCCAGCAGCCCGGCGGGGGGCCTTAGGGAGACCCAGTACTTC. Its translation is CASSPAGGLRETQYF.

V gene TRBV5-5 combines with J gene TRBJ2-2, with D tentatively TRBD2 (5 bases). Germline V gene sequence: CDR1 SGHKS, CDR2 YYEKEE (reference sequence). V lost 0 bases to trimming and J lost 0 bases, with 9 bases between them. CDR3 length: 16 amino acids. CDR3 region: CASSLGPSPNTGELFF. For the CDR3, the DNA is TGTGCCAGCAGCTTGGGTCCTAGCCCGAACACCGGGGAGCTGTTTTTT.

This sequence joins TRBV2 and TRBJ1-2; no reliable D call. Trimming shortened V by 11 bases and J by 4 bases, and 14 bases separated the two germline ends. Germline V CDR1 and CDR2: SNHLY, FYNNEI. The length of the CDR3 is 12 residues. The DNA of the CDR3 is TGTGCCGGTCGGGCGGACTTCTATGGCTACACCTTC. This sequence encodes CAGRADFYGYTF.

J is TRBJ2-7 and V is TRBV3-1 (or the pseudogene TRBV3-2), with a possible D match to TRBD2 (6 bases). CDR3 length: 14 amino acids. CDR1 and CDR2 from the germline V gene are LGHDT and YNNKEL (reference sequence). The V end lost 4 bases, the J end lost 0 bases, and 10 bases lay between the germline ends. As DNA, the CDR3 is TGTGCCAGCAGCCCTCGGGGGTACTCCTACGAGCAGTACTTC. Translating it yields CASSPRGYSYEQYF.

This clone was picked up one time. The chain employs TRBV9 and TRBJ2-3, with 9 nucleotides matching TRBD2. V dropped 0 bases and J dropped 4; count of bases not matched to a gene: 3. This CDR3 has 15 residues. Germline CDR1 reads SGDLS; CDR2 reads YYNGEE. The CDR3 region is CASSVGGGDADTQYF. In DNA, the CDR3 is TGTGCCAGCAGCGTAGGCGGGGGGGACGCAGATACGCAGTATTTT.

The rearrangement links TRBV2 to TRBJ1-1; D not resolved. CDR1 is SNHLY, CDR2 FYNNEI, per germline. The CDR3 contains 14 residues. V dropped 4 bases and J dropped 4 bases, with 13 bases sitting between them. The CDR3 DNA sequence: TGTGCCAGCAGTGTCGGCGGGGATGTCACTGAAGCTTTCTTT. Translating gives CASSVGGDVTEAFF.

V and J are TRBV7-2 and TRBJ1-3, with D unresolved. Trimming stripped 1 base from V and 15 bases from J, with 19 bases between. The CDR3 extends over 14 amino acids. The V gene's germline CDR1 is SGHTA and CDR2 FQGNSA. Here the CDR3 reads CASSLGYVAGHPYF. In DNA, the CDR3 is TGTGCCAGCAGCTTAGGTTACGTGGCTGGTCACCCATATTTT.

As concerns this clone: Additional DNA sequences in this sample encode the identical CDR3. The V and J genes are TRBV12-3 or TRBV12-4 and TRBJ1-2, with D maybe TRBD1 (6 bases). This CDR3 is built from 13 residues. The V end lost 3 bases, the J end lost 8 bases, and 13 bases lay between the germline ends. The CDR3, as DNA: TGTGCCAGCAGTTTGGACAGAGGTTACGGCTACACCTTC. Amino acids: CASSLDRGYGYTF.

The chain combines TRBV12-3 or TRBV12-4 with TRBJ2-7; a weak D match, TRBD2 (6 bases). V was clipped by 2 bases and J by 3 bases, with 8 bases between them. The CDR3 is made up of 13 amino acids. In DNA, the CDR3 is TGTGCCAGCAGTTTATCGACTAGCTACGAGCAGTACTTC. Protein: CASSLSTSYEQYF.

The chain carries TRBV6-5 and TRBJ2-1, with TRBD1 matching over 7 bases. With V trimmed by 6 bases and J by 4 bases, 6 bases remained unmatched. The CDR3 loop spans 14 amino acids. Germline assignment: CDR1 MNHEY and CDR2 SVGAGI. The CDR3 protein is CASRWDSKYNEQFF. Here the CDR3 DNA reads TGTGCCAGCAGGTGGGACAGTAAATACAATGAGCAGTTCTTC.

The table lists this clone with a count of one. The chain links TRBV18 to TRBJ1-5; D is possibly TRBD1 (5 bases). This CDR3 comprises 15 residues. With 3 bases removed from V and 0 bases from J, the gap between germline ends came to 9 bases. Germline loops: CDR1 KGHSH, CDR2 LQKENI. In DNA form, the CDR3 reads TGTGCCAGCTCACCGAGGACAAATAGCAATCAGCCCCAGCATTTT. Amino acids: CASSPRTNSNQPQHF.

The V and J genes are TRBV6-5 and TRBJ2-7; TRBD1 might be the D (6 bases). V shed 6 bases and J shed 3 bases, with 12 bases lying between them. Germline loops: CDR1 MNHEY, CDR2 SVGAGI. The CDR3 consists of 13 residues. CDR3 residues: CASRSRDNYEQYF. The CDR3 region has the DNA TGTGCCAGCAGGTCCCGGGACAACTACGAGCAGTACTTC.

The rearrangement joins TRBV19 to TRBJ1-5; D ambiguous. Trimming cost V 1 base and J 3 bases, with 10 bases left between them. There are 15 residues in the CDR3. Per germline, CDR1 LNHDA and CDR2 SQIVND (reference sequence). CDR3 sequence (DNA): TGTGCCAGTAGTATAGTTTCAGGTTACAATCAGCCCCAGCATTTT. Protein: CASSIVSGYNQPQHF.